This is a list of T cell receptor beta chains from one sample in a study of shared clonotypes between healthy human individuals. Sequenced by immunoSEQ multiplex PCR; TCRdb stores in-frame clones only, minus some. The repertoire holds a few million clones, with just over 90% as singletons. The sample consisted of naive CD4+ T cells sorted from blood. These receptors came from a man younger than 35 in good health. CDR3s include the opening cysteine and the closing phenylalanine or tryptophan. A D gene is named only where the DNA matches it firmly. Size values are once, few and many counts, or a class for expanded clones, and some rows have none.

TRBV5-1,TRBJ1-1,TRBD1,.,CASSFITGERAFF,TGCGCCAGCAGTTTTATTACAGGGGAACGAGCTTTCTTT
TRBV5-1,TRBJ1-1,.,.,CASSIEGGLNTEAFF,TGCGCCAGCAGCATCGAGGGAGGGTTGAACACTGAAGCTTTCTTT
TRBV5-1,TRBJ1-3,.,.,CASSFGRESSGNTIYF,TGCGCCAGCAGCTTCGGGAGGGAGTCTTCTGGAAACACCATATATTTT
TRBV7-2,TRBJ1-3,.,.,CASSSSPGSGNTIYF,TGTGCCAGCAGCTCCTCGCCCGGGTCTGGAAACACCATATATTTT
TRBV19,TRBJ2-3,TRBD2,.,CASRLAGITDTQYF,TGTGCCAGTAGGCTAGCGGGAATCACAGATACGCAGTATTTT
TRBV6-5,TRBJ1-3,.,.,CASSSSGATSGNTIYF,TGTGCCAGCAGTTCCTCCGGGGCCACCTCTGGAAACACCATATATTTT
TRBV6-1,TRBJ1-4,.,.,CASSDPPGAEKLFF,TGTGCCAGCAGTGATCCTCCGGGGGCGGAAAAACTGTTTTTT
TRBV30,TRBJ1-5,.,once,CAWSGGGNQPQHF,TGTGCCTGGAGTGGGGGAGGGAATCAGCCCCAGCATTTT
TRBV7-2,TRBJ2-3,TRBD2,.,CASSSTLAGGTDTQYF,TGTGCCAGCAGCTCAACACTAGCGGGAGGCACAGATACGCAGTATTTT
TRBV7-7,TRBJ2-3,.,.,CASSEGHTDTQYF,TGTGCTAGCAGCGAGGGCCACACAGATACGCAGTATTTT
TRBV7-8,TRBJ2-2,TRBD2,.,CASSDSPGGRSNTGELFF,TGTGCCAGCAGCGATTCCCCGGGAGGGAGAAGTAACACCGGGGAGCTGTTTTTT
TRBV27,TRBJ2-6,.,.,CASGLTASGANVLTF,TGTGCCAGCGGATTGACAGCCTCTGGGGCCAACGTCCTGACTTTC
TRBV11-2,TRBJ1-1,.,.,CASSLSYTEAFF,TGTGCCAGCAGCTTAAGCTACACTGAAGCTTTCTTT
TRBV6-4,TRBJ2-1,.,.,CASSDTESEQFF,TGTGCCAGCAGTGACACGGAGAGTGAGCAGTTCTTC
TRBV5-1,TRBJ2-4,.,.,CASSPLDSSTKNIQYF,TGCGCCAGCAGCCCCCTGGACAGTTCGACCAAAAACATTCAGTACTTC